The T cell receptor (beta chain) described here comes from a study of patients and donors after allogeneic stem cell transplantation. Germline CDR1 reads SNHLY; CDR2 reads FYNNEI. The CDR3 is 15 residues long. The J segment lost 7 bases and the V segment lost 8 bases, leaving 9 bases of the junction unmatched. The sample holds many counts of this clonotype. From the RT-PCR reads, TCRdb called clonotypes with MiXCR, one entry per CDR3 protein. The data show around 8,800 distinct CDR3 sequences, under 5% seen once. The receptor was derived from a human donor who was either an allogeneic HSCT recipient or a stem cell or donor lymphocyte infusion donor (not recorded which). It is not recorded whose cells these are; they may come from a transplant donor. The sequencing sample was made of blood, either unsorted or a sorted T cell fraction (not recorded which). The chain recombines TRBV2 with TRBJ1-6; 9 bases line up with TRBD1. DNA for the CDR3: TGTGCCAGCGGGAGACAGGGGGAAGGGAATTCACCCCTCCACTTT. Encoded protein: CASGRQGEGNSPLHF.